This is a list of T cell receptor beta chains from one sample in a study of blood T cell repertoires in COVID-19. Assay: immunoSEQ multiplex PCR; the TCRdb copy retains only in-frame clones and omits some. This repertoire shows 180,000 or so clones, roughly 87% found once; its top ten account for about 1.2%. The sequenced material came from PBMCs or T cells enriched from blood (not recorded which). These receptors were collected from a human donor with acute COVID-19. The donor label of this sample is uncertain. CDR3s include the opening cysteine and the closing phenylalanine or tryptophan. Each record gives: clone size, V gene, J gene, D gene, CDR3 protein, CDR3 DNA. The D gene is left open where the match is weak. Size tells how often a clone was seen (once, few, many) or the class of an expanded clone, and some rows leave it out.

clone_size: once
v_call: TRBV30
j_call: TRBJ1-1
d_call: -
cdr3_aa: CAWSPQVEAFF
cdr3_nt: TGTGCCTGGAGTCCACAGGTGGAAGCTTTCTTT

clone_size: -
v_call: TRBV5-4
j_call: TRBJ1-5
d_call: TRBD1
cdr3_aa: CASSPRTGSNQPQHF
cdr3_nt: TGTGCCAGCAGCCCTCGGACAGGGAGCAATCAGCCCCAGCATTTT

clone_size: -
v_call: TRBV3-1/TRBV3-2
j_call: TRBJ1-4
d_call: -
cdr3_aa: CASSQDPSGFREKLFF
cdr3_nt: TGTGCCAGCAGCCAAGACCCTTCAGGGTTTAGGGAAAAACTGTTTTTT

clone_size: -
v_call: TRBV5-5
j_call: TRBJ2-1
d_call: TRBD2
cdr3_aa: CASIKGLEGHNEQFF
cdr3_nt: TGTGCCAGCATCAAAGGACTAGAGGGCCACAATGAGCAGTTCTTC

clone_size: -
v_call: TRBV11-1
j_call: TRBJ2-7
d_call: TRBD2
cdr3_aa: CASTRGGAGSSEQYF
cdr3_nt: TGTGCCAGCACCCGCGGGGGTGCCGGGAGCTCCGAGCAGTACTTC

clone_size: -
v_call: TRBV27
j_call: TRBJ1-1
d_call: -
cdr3_aa: CASSSIMNTEAFF
cdr3_nt: TGTGCCAGCAGTTCCATCATGAACACTGAAGCTTTCTTT

clone_size: few
v_call: TRBV5-1
j_call: TRBJ1-1
d_call: -
cdr3_aa: CASSAQTGMNTEAFF
cdr3_nt: TGCGCCAGCAGTGCACAGACGGGGATGAACACTGAAGCTTTCTTT

clone_size: -
v_call: TRBV2
j_call: TRBJ1-2
d_call: -
cdr3_aa: CASSPSPTGYGYTF
cdr3_nt: TGTGCCAGCAGTCCCTCGCCAACAGGGTATGGCTACACCTTC

clone_size: -
v_call: TRBV7-2
j_call: TRBJ2-3
d_call: -
cdr3_aa: CASSLPWSDDVRGTQYF
cdr3_nt: TGTGCCAGCAGCTTGCCCTGGAGCGATGACGTACGTGGGACGCAGTATTTT

clone_size: -
v_call: TRBV6-5
j_call: TRBJ2-7
d_call: TRBD2
cdr3_aa: CASSIGTMGDEQYF
cdr3_nt: TGTGCCAGCAGCATCGGGACTATGGGGGACGAGCAGTACTTC

clone_size: -
v_call: TRBV7-8
j_call: TRBJ1-3
d_call: -
cdr3_aa: CASSLGGQGSSGNTIYF
cdr3_nt: TGTGCCAGCAGCTTAGGCGGGCAGGGGAGCTCTGGAAACACCATATATTTT

clone_size: -
v_call: TRBV27
j_call: TRBJ1-1
d_call: -
cdr3_aa: CASSLRGWGNTEAFF
cdr3_nt: TGTGCCAGCAGTTTGCGGGGGTGGGGGAACACTGAAGCTTTCTTT

clone_size: -
v_call: TRBV20-1
j_call: TRBJ1-2
d_call: -
cdr3_aa: CSASANFYGYTF
cdr3_nt: TGCAGTGCTAGTGCAAACTTTTATGGCTACACCTTC

clone_size: -
v_call: TRBV5-1
j_call: TRBJ2-5
d_call: -
cdr3_aa: CASKLGESQETQYF
cdr3_nt: TGCGCCAGCAAGCTTGGTGAGTCCCAAGAGACCCAGTACTTC

clone_size: -
v_call: TRBV18
j_call: TRBJ2-3
d_call: TRBD2
cdr3_aa: CASSPPSGADTQYF
cdr3_nt: TGTGCCAGCTCCCCTCCTAGCGGGGCTGATACGCAGTATTTT

clone_size: -
v_call: TRBV7-9
j_call: TRBJ2-3
d_call: TRBD2
cdr3_aa: CASSHAGGTTDTQYF
cdr3_nt: TGTGCCAGCAGCCACGCGGGGGGGACTACAGATACGCAGTATTTT

clone_size: -
v_call: TRBV6-5
j_call: TRBJ2-1
d_call: TRBD1
cdr3_aa: CASGRGLEQFF
cdr3_nt: TGTGCCAGCGGTAGGGGGCTTGAGCAGTTCTTC

clone_size: -
v_call: TRBV7-9
j_call: TRBJ1-1
d_call: -
cdr3_aa: CASSPRTVAEAFF
cdr3_nt: TGTGCCAGCAGCCCAAGGACAGTAGCTGAAGCTTTCTTT

clone_size: -
v_call: TRBV15
j_call: TRBJ1-3
d_call: -
cdr3_aa: CATSPPLGISGNTIYF
cdr3_nt: TGTGCCACCAGTCCTCCCCTCGGGATCTCTGGAAACACCATATATTTT